In its sample, the clone carrying this T cell receptor (beta chain) was seen a few times. The target antigen is unknown. This record comes from a study of T-cell memory formation after mild COVID-19. The CDR3 sequence is 16 residues long. Germline V lookup: CDR1 MGHRA, CDR2 YSYEKL. The V and J ends lost 1 base and 3 bases, in that order; junction bases with no gene match: 3. Study findings and constraints: The study detected some responding clones in pre-infection memory, suggesting cross-reactive memory joined. Mainly CM and EM harbored the contracting CD4+ clones; mainly EMRA harbored the CD8+ ones.

TCRdb reanalysed the 5' RACE reads using MiXCR and keeps one entry per CDR3 protein. Counted here are roughly 52,000 distinct CDR3 sequences, approximately 9.5% occurring once; the ten biggest clones make up roughly 1.2%. Sequencing input: PBMCs or a T cell subset sorted from them (not recorded which). This chain uses TRBV4-1 with TRBJ2-3; 11 nucleotides match TRBD2. This sequence was found in a man between 18 and 29 years old who had mild COVID-19 (a few samples of this study predate the infection). Cell type and time point are not known. CDR3 region: CASSQVSGGATDTQYF. CDR3 coding DNA: TGCGCCAGCAGCCAAGTTAGCGGGGGGGCGACAGATACGCAGTATTTT.